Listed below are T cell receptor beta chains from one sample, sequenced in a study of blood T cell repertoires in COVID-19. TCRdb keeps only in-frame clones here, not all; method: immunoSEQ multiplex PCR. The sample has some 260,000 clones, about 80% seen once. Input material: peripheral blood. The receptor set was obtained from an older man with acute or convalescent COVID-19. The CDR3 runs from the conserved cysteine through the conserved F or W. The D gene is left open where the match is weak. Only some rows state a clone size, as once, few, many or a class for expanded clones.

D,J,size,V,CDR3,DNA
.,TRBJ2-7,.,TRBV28,CASSLVQNSYEQYF,TGTGCCAGCAGTTTAGTACAGAACTCCTACGAGCAGTACTTC
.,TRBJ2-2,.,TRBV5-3,CARSIRNTGELFF,TGTGCCAGAAGCATTAGAAACACCGGGGAGCTGTTTTTT
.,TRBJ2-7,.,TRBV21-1,CASSKAHKNYEQYF,TGTGCCAGCAGCAAAGCACACAAAAACTACGAGCAGTACTTC
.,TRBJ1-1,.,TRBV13,CASSLQTSVTEAFF,TGTGCCAGCAGCTTGCAAACGTCGGTCACTGAAGCTTTCTTT
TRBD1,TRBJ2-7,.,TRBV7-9,CASSRGPGQGPYEQYF,TGTGCCAGCAGCAGGGGTCCGGGACAGGGGCCCTACGAGCAGTACTTC
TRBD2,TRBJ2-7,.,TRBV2,CASSLPGLAGLGGQYF,TGTGCCAGCAGTCTACCGGGACTAGCGGGATTAGGGGGGCAGTACTTC
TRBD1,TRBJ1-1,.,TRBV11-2,CASSSHTQTGDTEAFF,TGTGCCAGCAGCTCGCATACCCAGACAGGGGACACTGAAGCTTTCTTT
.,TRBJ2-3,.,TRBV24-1,CATSDLPTTPAGVTQYF,TGTGCCACCAGTGATTTGCCCACAACCCCGGCAGGGGTTACGCAGTATTTT
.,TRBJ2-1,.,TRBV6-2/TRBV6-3,CASGPTQRPYNEQFF,TGTGCCAGCGGCCCCACCCAGCGGCCTTACAATGAGCAGTTCTTC
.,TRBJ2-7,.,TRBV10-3,CAIQIAEGSYEQYF,TGTGCCATCCAAATAGCGGAGGGGTCCTACGAGCAGTACTTC
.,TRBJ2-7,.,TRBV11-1,CASSRQISYEQYF,TGTGCCAGCAGCCGACAGATCTCCTACGAGCAGTACTTC
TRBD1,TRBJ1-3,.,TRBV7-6,CASSWRVGQGVGNTIYF,TGTGCCAGCAGTTGGAGAGTAGGACAGGGGGTCGGAAACACCATATATTTT
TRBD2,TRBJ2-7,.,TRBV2,CASSEPTASGRELYNEQYF,TGTGCCAGCAGTGAACCGACGGCTAGCGGGAGGGAGCTATATAACGAGCAGTACTTC
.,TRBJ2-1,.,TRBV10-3,CAILASPSNEQFF,TGTGCCATCTTGGCATCGCCCTCCAATGAGCAGTTCTTC
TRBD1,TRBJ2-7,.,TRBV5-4,CASSFKGTASYEQYF,TGTGCCAGCAGCTTTAAAGGGACAGCAAGCTACGAGCAGTACTTC
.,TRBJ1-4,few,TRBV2,CASRFSGANNEKLFF,TGTGCCAGCCGTTTCTCTGGGGCCAATAATGAAAAACTGTTTTTT
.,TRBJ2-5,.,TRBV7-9,CASRSFETQYF,TGTGCCAGCAGGTCTTTCGAGACCCAGTACTTC
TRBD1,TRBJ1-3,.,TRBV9,CASSGQGGRLSGNTIYF,TGTGCCAGCAGCGGACAGGGTGGACGGCTCTCTGGAAACACCATATATTTT
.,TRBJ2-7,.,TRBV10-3,CAISEFSGMDEQYF,TGTGCCATCAGTGAGTTCTCAGGGATGGACGAGCAGTACTTC
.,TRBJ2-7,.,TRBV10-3,CATWGQGRSYEQYF,TGTGCCACATGGGGGCAGGGGAGATCCTACGAGCAGTACTTC
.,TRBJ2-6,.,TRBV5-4,CASSLGSSGANVLTF,TGTGCCAGCAGTTTGGGGAGCTCTGGGGCCAACGTCCTGACTTTC
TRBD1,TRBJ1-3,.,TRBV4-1,CASSQVASVRDSGNTIYF,TGCGCCAGCAGCCAAGTCGCCTCTGTAAGGGACAGCGGAAACACCATATATTTT
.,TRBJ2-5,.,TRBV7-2,CASSLVGGFQETQYF,TGTGCCAGCAGCTTAGTAGGGGGTTTCCAAGAGACCCAGTACTTC
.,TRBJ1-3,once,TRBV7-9,CASSQQGLSGNTIYF,TGTGCCAGCAGCCAACAGGGCCTATCTGGAAACACCATATATTTT
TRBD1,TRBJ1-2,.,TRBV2,CASRKLDRDRGPRGYTF,TGTGCCAGCAGGAAACTAGACCGGGACAGGGGGCCGCGTGGCTACACCTTC
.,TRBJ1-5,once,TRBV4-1,CASSQENYQPQHF,TGCGCCAGCAGCCAAGAGAACTATCAGCCCCAGCATTTT
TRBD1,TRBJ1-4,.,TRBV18,CASSPTFRGNEKLFF,TGTGCCAGCTCACCAACCTTCAGGGGGAATGAAAAACTGTTTTTT
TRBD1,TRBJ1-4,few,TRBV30,CAWSAGQLTEKLFF,TGTGCCTGGAGCGCGGGACAGCTTACTGAAAAACTGTTTTTT
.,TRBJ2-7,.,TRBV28,CASRDQGLWEQYF,TGTGCCAGCAGAGACCAGGGTTTGTGGGAGCAGTACTTC
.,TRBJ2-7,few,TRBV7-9,CASSLSVTGNEQYF,TGTGCCAGCAGCTTATCGGTAACGGGGAACGAGCAGTACTTC
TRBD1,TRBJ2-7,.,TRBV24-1,CATSDWDSPYEQYF,TGTGCCACCAGTGATTGGGACAGCCCCTACGAGCAGTACTTC
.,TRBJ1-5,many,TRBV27,CASSLSRTGEPQHF,TGTGCCAGCAGTTTATCAAGGACTGGAGAACCCCAGCATTTT
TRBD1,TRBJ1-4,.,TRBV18,CASSGSGQLQTKLFF,TGTGCCAGCTCGGGTTCGGGACAGCTCCAGACCAAACTGTTTTTT